The clone carrying this T cell receptor (beta chain) was recorded only once. In the original analysis: The assay estimated nucleated cells by amplifying reference gene primers. Sequencing was performed with immunoSEQ multiplex PCR; in TCRdb, only in-frame clones are kept and a portion is missing. Clone size and the V and J calls come from that table; the DNA yielded D and trimming. The sample shows hundreds of thousands of clones, around four fifths of them seen only once. The data were taken from a study of blood T cell repertoires in COVID-19. Study information: Specimens from acute and convalescent COVID-19 originated in the United States, Italy and Spain. Nucleic acid was either cDNA or gDNA, and it came from T cells, B-cell-depleted T cells, or PBMCs.

This CDR3 region has 18 residues. CDR1 and CDR2 (germline): SGHNT, YYREEE (reference sequence). V trimming: 0 bases; J trimming: 0 bases; junction bases outside the gene matches: 9. The chain recombines TRBV5-4 with TRBJ2-5, with TRBD2 matching over 9 bases. The material sequenced was peripheral blood. The receptor was isolated from an elderly woman with active or convalescent COVID-19. The CDR3: CASSLVVSTSGNQETQYF. DNA for the CDR3: TGTGCCAGCAGCTTGGTAGTCTCGACTAGCGGAAACCAAGAGACCCAGTACTTC.